This T cell receptor (beta chain) was identified in a study of cytomegalovirus exposure and HLA in healthy donors. The study's findings and limits: The tendency of first-cohort TCR clusters to co-occur in the roughly 130 validation repertoires was the finding of a later analysis. In vitro testing confirmed a few CMV-associated chains as specific for CMV antigens.

The protocol was immunoSEQ multiplex PCR, while the TCRdb copy is restricted to in-frame clones and leaves out a portion. The sample records over 100,000 clones, roughly 90% being singletons. About this clone itself: The antigen remains unidentified.

Trimming removed 1 base from V and 0 bases from J, with 14 bases in between. Germline CDR1 and CDR2: SGHRS and YFSETQ. This CDR3 is 17 amino acids long. The sample was PBMCs. The chain has TRBV5-1 and TRBJ1-3, with D possibly matching TRBD1 (5 bases). The receptor's source is a woman under 30 in good health and CMV-seropositive. For the CDR3, the DNA is TGCGCCAGCAGCTTGTGTTGCCAGGGCCCCTCTGGAAACACCATATATTTT. Translating it yields CASSLCCQGPSGNTIYF.